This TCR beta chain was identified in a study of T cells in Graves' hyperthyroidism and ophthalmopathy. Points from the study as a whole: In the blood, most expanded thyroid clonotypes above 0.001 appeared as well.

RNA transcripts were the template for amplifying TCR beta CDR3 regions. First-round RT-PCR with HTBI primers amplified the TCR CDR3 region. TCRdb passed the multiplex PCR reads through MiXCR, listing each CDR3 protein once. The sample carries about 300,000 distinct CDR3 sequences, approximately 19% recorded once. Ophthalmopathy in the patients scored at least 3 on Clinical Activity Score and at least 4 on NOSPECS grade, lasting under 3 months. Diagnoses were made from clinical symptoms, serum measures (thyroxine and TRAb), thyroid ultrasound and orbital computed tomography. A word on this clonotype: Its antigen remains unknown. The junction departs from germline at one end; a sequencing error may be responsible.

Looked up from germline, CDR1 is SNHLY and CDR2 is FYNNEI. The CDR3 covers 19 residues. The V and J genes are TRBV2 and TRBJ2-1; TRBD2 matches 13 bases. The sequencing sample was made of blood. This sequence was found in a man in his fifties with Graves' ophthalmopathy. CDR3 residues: CAGSLVALIGTSGVNEQFF. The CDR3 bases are TGTGCCGGCAGTTTAGTAGCGCTTATCGGGACTAGCGGGGTCAATGAGCAGTTCTTC.